Each of the 26 T cell receptor beta chains below was sequenced from the same sample in a study of OX40 agonist ivuxolimab in advanced cancers. The method was immunoSEQ multiplex PCR; TCRdb's version includes in-frame clones alone and lacks a portion of them. Among fewer than 40,000 clones listed, about three quarters were seen once. The sample in question was CD4+ or CD8+ T cells sorted from blood, obtained in a trial of the OX40 agonist ivuxolimab. These receptor sequences come from an adult with an advanced solid tumor such as melanoma, head and neck, liver or kidney cancer.

The J gene is TRBJ1-3, the V gene TRBV30, with 9 bases that match TRBD1. V was pared by 4 bases and J by 4 bases, with 5 bases of the junction left unmatched. Germline V gene lookup returns CDR1 GTSNPN and CDR2 SVGIG (reference sequence). The CDR3 spans 14 residues. The CDR3: CAWNYGTGGNTIYF. The CDR3, as DNA: TGTGCCTGGAACTATGGGACAGGGGGAAACACCATATATTTT.

This clone occurred a few times. The chain is built from TRBV7-9 and TRBJ1-6; no clear D. CDR1 and CDR2 from the germline V gene are SEHNR and FQNEAQ (reference sequence). V was cut by 1 base and J by 8 bases, with 6 bases left in between. CDR3 length equals 13 residues. CDR3 protein: CASSLGAHSPLHF. CDR3 nucleotide sequence: TGTGCCAGCAGCTTAGGGGCCCATTCACCCCTCCACTTT.

The sample holds a few counts of this clone. J is TRBJ2-5 and V is TRBV13; 10 bases match TRBD1. Gene TRBJ2-7 matches the end of the DNA better, so the J call may be wrong. The V gene's germline CDR1 is PRHDT and CDR2 FYEKMQ (reference sequence). The CDR3 totals 15 residues. CDR3 sequence: CASSFRDRGHDEQYF. The CDR3, as DNA: TGTGCCAGCAGCTTCCGGGACAGGGGTCACGACGAGCAGTACTTC.

The rearrangement joins TRBV6-1 to TRBJ2-1; 9 nucleotides match TRBD2. Germline values: CDR1 MNHNS, CDR2 SASEGT. The V and J ends lost 3 bases and 5 bases, in that order; junction bases with no gene match: 5. This CDR3 comprises 15 residues. The CDR3 spells CASSDRLAGNNEQFF. In DNA, the CDR3 is TGTGCCAGCAGTGACCGGCTAGCGGGGAACAATGAGCAGTTCTTC.

This chain links TRBV19 with TRBJ2-3; the match to TRBD2 covers 7 bases. The CDR3 extends over 16 amino acids. CDR1 LNHDA and CDR2 SQIVND come from the germline V gene (reference sequence). V lost 1 base, J lost 0 bases, and 4 bases stayed unmatched. CDR3 sequence: CASSIGLAASTDTQYF. The DNA for the CDR3 is TGTGCCAGTAGTATAGGACTAGCAGCTAGCACAGATACGCAGTATTTT.

The chain employs TRBV4-1 and TRBJ2-3; the D is unclear. The germline V gene encodes CDR1 MGHRA and CDR2 YSYEKL. This CDR3 spans 13 amino acids. The V end was cut by 0 bases, the J end by 2 bases, with 3 bases between. DNA for the CDR3: TGCGCCAGCAGCCAAGACTACACAGATACGCAGTATTTT. It specifies CASSQDYTDTQYF.

The chain recombines TRBV9 with TRBJ2-2; no reliable D call. Per germline, CDR1 SGDLS and CDR2 YYNGEE. The CDR3 is 13 residues long. The V end lost 1 base, the J end lost 1 base, and 2 bases lay between the germline ends. DNA of the CDR3: TGTGCCAGCAGCGTAAGGAACACCGGGGAGCTGTTTTTT. Encoded protein: CASSVRNTGELFF.

The rearrangement uses TRBV28 and TRBJ2-7, with 12 bases lining up with TRBD2. The V segment lost 10 bases and the J segment 6 bases; nucleotides outside the gene matches: 13. Per the germline V gene, CDR1 is MDHEN and CDR2 is SYDVKM. The CDR3 length is 15 residues. Here the CDR3 DNA reads TGTGCCACATGCTTGGGGGGACTAGCGGGTACCGAGCAGTACTTC. This encodes CATCLGGLAGTEQYF.

V is TRBV7-3 and J is TRBJ2-3; D unclear. CDR3 size: 13 residues. V was cut by 4 bases and J by 6 bases, with 11 bases left in between. The germline V gene has CDR1 SGHTA and CDR2 FQGTGA. The CDR3 coding sequence is TGTGCCAGCAGCTCCCCACCCGGGGATACGCAGTATTTT. Protein: CASSSPPGDTQYF.

This clone showed up just once. The J gene is TRBJ2-6, the V gene TRBV7-6; the D is unclear. The CDR3 has 15 residues. The germline CDR1 and CDR2 sequences are SGHVS and FNYEAQ. Trimming left V 1 base short and J 4 bases short, with 8 bases between. CDR3 in DNA: TGTGCCAGCAGCTTAGGCGATCCCGGGGCCAACGTCCTGACTTTC. The encoded protein is CASSLGDPGANVLTF.

V gene TRBV10-3 combines with J gene TRBJ2-7; 8 bases agree with TRBD1. V was clipped by 4 bases and J by 0 bases; unmatched bases: 8. The CDR3 totals 16 residues. Germline-derived CDR1 and CDR2 are ENHRY and SYGVKD. For the CDR3, the DNA is TGTGCCATCAGTGGCCCCGGACAGGGTAACTCCTACGAGCAGTACTTC. It codes for CAISGPGQGNSYEQYF.

This clone was seen a few times. The rearrangement joins TRBV7-9 to TRBJ2-3; D is possibly TRBD1 or TRBD2 (6 bases each). CDR1 SEHNR and CDR2 FQNEAQ come from the germline V gene (reference sequence). Trimming took off 5 bases at V and 4 bases at J, with 22 bases between the two ends. The CDR3 runs to 17 residues. CDR3 in DNA: TGTGCCAGCAGCCCAGGGGCGGGGAGGCATGGGGCAGATACGCAGTATTTT. Translation gives CASSPGAGRHGADTQYF.

The gene calls are TRBV11-1 and TRBJ2-3; 11 bases map to TRBD2. V lost 2 bases, J lost 0 bases, and 7 bases stayed unmatched. The CDR3 runs 18 residues. Germline-derived CDR1 and CDR2 are SGHAT and FQDESV (reference sequence). The CDR3 DNA reads TGTGCCAGCAGCTTAAGGTCCGGGACTAGCGGAAGCACAGATACGCAGTATTTT. Protein sequence: CASSLRSGTSGSTDTQYF.

This chain uses TRBV6-6 with TRBJ2-7; D remains unclear. The CDR3 loop spans 13 amino acids. Trimming stripped 2 bases from V and 2 bases from J, with 7 bases between. Germline CDR1 reads MNHNY; CDR2 reads SVGAGI (reference sequence). CDR3 region: CASSYKYPYEQYF. CDR3 sequence (DNA): TGTGCCAGCAGTTACAAGTACCCCTACGAGCAGTACTTC.

This clone came up a few times. The chain combines TRBV4-1 with TRBJ1-5; no clear D gene. V was trimmed by 0 bases and J by 4 bases, leaving 7 bases between them. The CDR3 consists of 14 residues. Germline V gene data show CDR1 as MGHRA and CDR2 as YSYEKL. This chain's CDR3 is CASSQEGINQPQHF. CDR3 nucleotides: TGCGCCAGCAGCCAAGAAGGGATAAATCAGCCCCAGCATTTT.

The rearrangement links TRBV5-1 to TRBJ2-5; 7 nucleotides match TRBD1. After removal of 7 bases from V and 5 bases from J, the junction contained 8 bases not matched to a gene. The length of the CDR3 is 13 residues. Per the germline V gene, CDR1 is SGHRS and CDR2 is YFSETQ. In DNA form, the CDR3 reads TGCGCCAGCGAGAGAGGGGGCGACGAGACCCAGTACTTC. Its translation: CASERGGDETQYF.

Note on this clone: The junction shows a germline mismatch at one end, possibly a read error. The V gene is TRBV27, the J gene TRBJ1-5; possible D gene TRBD1, 5 bases. The CDR3 is 17 residues long. Germline CDR1 is MNHEY and CDR2 is SMNVEV (reference sequence). The CDR3 DNA is TGTGCCAACAGTCCGCGGACAAGCATCCATAGCAATCAGCCCCAGCATTTT. Protein sequence: CANSPRTSIHSNQPQHF.

This clone was observed once. V and J are TRBV9 and TRBJ2-2; D gene unclear. CDR3 length: 15 amino acids. Trimming left V 0 bases short and J 5 bases short, with 11 bases between. The germline V gene encodes CDR1 SGDLS and CDR2 YYNGEE. CDR3 region: CASSVGPERTGELFF. DNA of the CDR3: TGTGCCAGCAGCGTAGGGCCAGAAAGAACCGGGGAGCTGTTTTTT. Full variable domain (outside the CDR3, taken from reference TRBV9 and TRBJ2-2): DSGVTQTPKHLITATGQRVTLRCSPRSGDLSVYWYQQSLDQGLQFLIQYYNGEERAKGNILERFSAQQFPDLHSELNLSSLELGDSALYFCASSVGPERTGELFFGEGSRLTVL.

This clone showed up just a few times. The chain joins TRBV5-4 to TRBJ1-1, with a possible D match to TRBD1 (6 bases). CDR1 and CDR2 from the germline V gene are SGHNT and YYREEE (reference sequence). Trimming removed 5 bases from V and 12 bases from J, with 14 bases in between. This CDR3 spans 11 amino acids. CDR3 amino acids: CASRTGKGTFF. In nucleotides, the CDR3 is TGTGCCAGCAGAACAGGGAAGGGAACTTTCTTT.

This sequence joins TRBV19 and TRBJ2-5; TRBD2 agrees at 7 bases. The CDR3 extends over 13 amino acids. The junction had 8 bases not matched to a gene; V was cut back by 8 bases and J by 5 bases. Germline V gives CDR1 LNHDA, CDR2 SQIVND (reference sequence). The chain's CDR3 is CASGAGVVETQYF. The CDR3 DNA follows: TGTGCCAGTGGGGCGGGAGTGGTTGAGACCCAGTACTTC.

This clone is deemed medium-sized. The chain links TRBV9 to TRBJ1-1; D gene unclear. Germline V gene lookup returns CDR1 SGDLS and CDR2 YYNGEE. The CDR3 runs to 13 residues. V was trimmed by 3 bases and J by 3 bases, leaving 9 bases between them. This CDR3 is CASSESPDTEAFF. DNA for the CDR3: TGTGCCAGCAGCGAAAGCCCGGACACTGAAGCTTTCTTT.

In nucleotides, the CDR3 is TGTGCCAGTAGCAGGGGCCCCGATCAGCCCCAGCATTTT. This codes for CASSRGPDQPQHF. The rearrangement uses TRBV18 and TRBJ1-5, with D maybe TRBD1 (6 bases). V lost 9 bases and J 5 bases, leaving 14 bases between the germline ends. Per the germline V gene, CDR1 is KGHSH and CDR2 is LQKENI. The CDR3 sequence is 13 residues long.

The CDR3 DNA follows: TGTGCCAGCAGCGTAGGACTAGCGGGATCTCTTGAGACCCAGTACTTC. Translating gives CASSVGLAGSLETQYF. The gene calls are TRBV9 and TRBJ2-5; TRBD2 matches at 11 bases. The CDR3 spans 16 residues. The trim removed 0 bases at V and 5 bases at J, leaving 6 bases unmatched. Per germline, CDR1 SGDLS and CDR2 YYNGEE.

The chain recombines TRBV5-4 with TRBJ2-1; D may be TRBD1 (6 bases). The CDR3 loop spans 11 amino acids. In germline, CDR1 is SGHNT, CDR2 YYREEE (reference sequence). Trimming left V 3 bases short and J 10 bases short, with 8 bases between. CDR3 amino acids: CASSSTGEQFF. CDR3 coding DNA: TGTGCCAGCAGCTCCACAGGGGAGCAGTTCTTC.

V gene TRBV27 combines with J gene TRBJ1-5, with a tentative D call TRBD1 (6 bases). This CDR3 is built from 15 residues. Germline V lookup: CDR1 MNHEY, CDR2 SMNVEV (reference sequence). V was shortened by 5 bases and J by 4 bases, with 15 bases between the two germline ends. The CDR3 coding sequence is TGTGCCAGCAGTCAGAGAGGACAGCTAAATCAGCCCCAGCATTTT. Translating it yields CASSQRGQLNQPQHF.

This chain joins TRBV6-1 and TRBJ2-7; D may match TRBD1 or TRBD2 (5 bases each). CDR3 length: 14 amino acids. V was clipped by 6 bases and J by 4 bases, with 16 bases between them. Germline CDR1 and CDR2: MNHNS and SASEGT. CDR3 bases: TGTGCCAGCAGGTCCGGGACGGATAGGTACGAGCAGTACTTC. Its translation is CASRSGTDRYEQYF.